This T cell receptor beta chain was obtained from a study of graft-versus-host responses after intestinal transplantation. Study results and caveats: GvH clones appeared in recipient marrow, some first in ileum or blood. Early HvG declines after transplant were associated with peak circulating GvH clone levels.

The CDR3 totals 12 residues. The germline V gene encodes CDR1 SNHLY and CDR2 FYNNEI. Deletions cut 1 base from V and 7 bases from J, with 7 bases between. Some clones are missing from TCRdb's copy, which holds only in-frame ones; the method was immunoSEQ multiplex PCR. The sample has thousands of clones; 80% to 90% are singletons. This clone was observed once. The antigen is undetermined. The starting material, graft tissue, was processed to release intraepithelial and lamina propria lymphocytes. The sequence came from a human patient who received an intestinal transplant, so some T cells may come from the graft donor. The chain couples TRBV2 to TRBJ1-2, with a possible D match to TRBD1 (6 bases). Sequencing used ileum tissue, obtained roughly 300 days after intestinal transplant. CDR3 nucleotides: TGTGCCAGCAGTGAAGACAGGGTTGGCTACACCTTC. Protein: CASSEDRVGYTF.